The 22 T cell receptor beta chains below all came from one sample that was sequenced in a study of molecular identifiers for immune sequencing clone quantification (dated by TCRdb to 2017 to 2018). Library method: PCR. Sequencing instrument: Illumina HiSeq 4000. In TCRdb, the public reads were trimmed at Q25 with fastp and aligned with MiXCR, with productive beta chains retained. Each CDR3 protein appears once, grouped with its most common genes and DNA. The sample records about 640,000 distinct CDR3 sequences, 15% to 20% of which are singletons. The ten largest clonotypes hold roughly 0.85% of the sample. Sequencing was done on a sample of naive CD8+ T cells from blood, with Jurkat cell RNA spiked in. The cell subset or site label, as the study defines it: FACS-sorted CD8+CD4-CCR7+CD45RA+ naive T cells. The receptor set was obtained from a human donor in good health. Some libraries in this study had Jurkat cell RNA spiked in.

The V call is TRBV12-5, the J call TRBJ1-2; TRBD1 might be the D (6 bases). CDR1 LGHNT and CDR2 FRNRAP come from the germline V gene. CDR3 length equals 14 residues. Trimming removed 0 bases at V and 7 bases at J, with 12 bases between. The CDR3 spells CASGLVAGGCGYTF. As DNA, the CDR3 is TGTGCTAGTGGTTTGGTAGCCGGGGGCTGTGGCTACACCTTC. The full variable domain, in which reference TRBV12-5 and TRBJ1-2 provide the parts outside the CDR3, is DARVTQTPRHKVTEMGQEVTMRCQPILGHNTVFWYRQTMMQGLELLAYFRNRAPLDDSGMPKDRFSAEMPDATLATLKIQPSEPRDSAVYFCASGLVAGGCGYTFGSGTRLTVV.

This clonotype turned up a few times. V and J are TRBV28 and TRBJ2-7; D may be TRBD2 (6 bases). Trimming stripped 6 bases from V and 0 bases from J, with 15 bases between. This CDR3 contains 15 residues. Germline values: CDR1 MDHEN, CDR2 SYDVKM. CDR3 in amino acids: CASSGRDFYSYEQYF. CDR3 sequence (DNA): TGTGCCAGCAGCGGCCGGGACTTCTACTCCTACGAGCAGTACTTC.

This clonotype came up a few times. The chain combines TRBV6-6 with TRBJ2-1, with 10 bases lining up with TRBD2. The junction had 12 bases not matched to a gene; V was cut back by 8 bases and J by 2 bases. The CDR3 is 17 residues long. Per germline, CDR1 MNHNY and CDR2 SVGAGI (reference sequence). The CDR3 region is CASSGASGSLPYNEQFF. The CDR3 nucleotides read TGTGCCAGCTCGGGGGCTAGCGGGAGTTTACCCTACAATGAGCAGTTCTTC.

This clonotype was counted a few times. The chain is built from TRBV12-3 or TRBV12-4 and TRBJ2-7; D may be TRBD2 (6 bases). The CDR3 contains 15 residues. The V end lost 7 bases, the J end lost 1 base, and 17 bases lay between the germline ends. The CDR3 here is CASTSGGPGSYEQYF. The DNA for the CDR3 is TGTGCCAGCACTTCAGGAGGGCCCGGGTCCTACGAGCAGTACTTC.

Ten or more counts support this clonotype. This chain joins TRBV19 and TRBJ1-5; D call uncertain. Germline V gives CDR1 LNHDA, CDR2 SQIVND (reference sequence). V was shortened by 9 bases and J by 0 bases, with 9 bases between the two germline ends. The CDR3 is 13 residues long. Here the CDR3 DNA reads TGTGCCAGCCAGCGGGTTAGCAATCAGCCCCAGCATTTT. Translating it yields CASQRVSNQPQHF. Looking up the rest from reference TRBV19 and TRBJ1-5 gives the full variable domain: DGGITQSPKYLFRKEGQNVTLSCEQNLNHDAMYWYRQDPGQGLRLIYYSQIVNDFQKGDIAEGYSVSREKKESFPLTVTSAQKNPTAFYLCASQRVSNQPQHFGDGTRLSIL.

This clonotype has only a few counts. The V and J genes are TRBV28 and TRBJ1-1; the D is unclear. V lost 10 bases and J lost 0, with 12 bases in between. Germline V gene lookup returns CDR1 MDHEN and CDR2 SYDVKM. The CDR3 totals 13 residues. The CDR3 spells CAIQGRMNTEAFF. The CDR3, as DNA: TGTGCCATCCAAGGACGGATGAACACTGAAGCTTTCTTT.

In this sample, this clonotype turned up many times. The rearrangement links TRBV4-3 to TRBJ2-1; D gene uncertain. The germline V gene encodes CDR1 LGHNA and CDR2 YSLEER. With 1 base removed from V and 9 bases from J, the gap between germline ends came to 7 bases. The CDR3 runs 12 residues. The CDR3 is CASSQVRTEQFF. Here the CDR3 DNA reads TGCGCCAGCAGCCAAGTTAGGACTGAGCAGTTCTTC.

The chain links TRBV18 to TRBJ2-7, with unresolved D. The CDR3 has 13 residues. V dropped 5 bases and J dropped 0 bases, with 8 bases sitting between them. Germline lookup yields CDR1 KGHSH and CDR2 LQKENI. The CDR3 spells CASSAWGSYEQYF. The CDR3 coding sequence is TGTGCCAGCTCAGCCTGGGGCTCCTACGAGCAGTACTTC.

Turning to this clonotype: Germline and junction disagree at one end, which may indicate a read error. The chain couples TRBV3-1 to TRBJ2-2; D gene unclear. The CDR3 loop spans 13 amino acids. The germline gives CDR1 LGHDT, CDR2 YNNKEL (reference sequence). The DNA for the CDR3 is TGTGCCAACAGCCCCGAGAACACCGGGGAGCTGTTTTTT. Translation: CANSPENTGELFF.

In this sample, this clonotype turned up once. This chain joins TRBV12-3 or TRBV12-4 and TRBJ2-1; D uncertain. Trimming shortened V by 3 bases and J by 9 bases, and 9 bases separated the two germline ends. CDR3 length equals 12 residues. The CDR3 DNA sequence: TGTGCCAGCAGTTTTTTGGCGAGTGAGCAGTTCTTC. Translating gives CASSFLASEQFF.

This chain joins TRBV11-1 and TRBJ2-2; 7 nucleotides align to TRBD2. The CDR3 is 16 amino acids. Germline assignment: CDR1 SGHAT and CDR2 FQDESV (reference sequence). The trim removed 3 bases at V and 1 base at J, leaving 5 bases unmatched. The CDR3 here is CASSLGLAENTGELFF. The CDR3 DNA reads TGTGCCAGCAGCTTGGGGCTAGCGGAGAACACCGGGGAGCTGTTTTTT.

This clonotype was seen at least ten times. The J gene is TRBJ1-5, the V gene TRBV2; perhaps TRBD1 as D (6 bases). Germline CDR1 SNHLY, CDR2 FYNNEI. The CDR3 totals 15 residues. Trimming took 4 bases from V and 6 from J, leaving 16 bases between them. Here the CDR3 DNA reads TGTGCCAGCAGTGTGGGGTCGGGGGGCATTCAGCCCCAGCATTTT. Translating gives CASSVGSGGIQPQHF.

Comment on this clonotype: Lacking the conserved final phenylalanine or tryptophan, this CDR3 likely reflects a read error. The chain links TRBV7-9 to TRBJ2-7; D is ambiguous. Germline values: CDR1 SEHNR, CDR2 FQNEAQ (reference sequence). V was cut by 5 bases and J by 3 bases, with 8 bases left in between. The CDR3 sequence is 12 residues long. The CDR3, as DNA: TGTGCCAGCAGCCCTAGAGACTACGAGCAGTACCTC. Protein sequence: CASSPRDYEQYL.

This clonotype has only a few counts. The chain links TRBV27 to TRBJ1-1; 8 bases agree with TRBD1. The germline V gene has CDR1 MNHEY and CDR2 SMNVEV (reference sequence). V shed 5 bases, J shed 6 bases, and the junction held 5 bases outside the gene matches. The CDR3 length is 13 residues. The CDR3 region is CASSLQGVAEAFF. The DNA for the CDR3 is TGTGCCAGCAGTCTACAGGGGGTCGCTGAAGCTTTCTTT.

This clonotype was counted ten times or more. This chain connects TRBV27 to TRBJ2-1; 9 bases agree with TRBD2. From germline, CDR1 is MNHEY and CDR2 SMNVEV (reference sequence). Germline trimming cut 6 bases from V and 8 bases from J; bases unmatched to any gene: 11. This CDR3 contains 15 residues. CDR3 DNA sequence: TGTGCCAGCAGGGAGGAAGCGGGACTAGCATATGAGCAGTTCTTC. Its translation is CASREEAGLAYEQFF.

As concerns this clonotype: A much larger clone sits a single nucleotide away, making a read error possible. The chain has TRBV7-8 and TRBJ2-7, with a tentative D call TRBD1 (8 bases). Germline assignment: CDR1 SGHVS and CDR2 FQNEAQ. The V end lost 2 bases, the J end lost 4 bases, and 12 bases lay between the germline ends. This CDR3 region has 14 residues. In DNA form, the CDR3 reads TGTGCCAGCAGCTTAAACAGGGGGGGATACGAGCAGTACTTC. Its protein product is CASSLNRGGYEQYF.

This clonotype was counted ten times or more. V usage is TRBV9 and J usage is TRBJ2-3; 12 nucleotides line up with TRBD2. The CDR3 consists of 15 residues. J gave up 5 bases and V 5 bases, and 6 bases lay outside the gene matches. CDR1 and CDR2 from the germline V gene are SGDLS and YYNGEE. CDR3: CASSPSGRAQDTQYF. CDR3 in DNA: TGTGCCAGCAGTCCTAGCGGGAGGGCCCAAGATACGCAGTATTTT.

This clonotype was found many times. The chain couples TRBV4-3 to TRBJ1-5, with D perhaps matching TRBD1 (6 bases). Trimming removed 6 bases from V and 2 bases from J, with 17 bases in between. CDR1 and CDR2 from the germline V gene are LGHNA and YSLEER. The CDR3 has 16 residues. CDR3 sequence reads: CASSLMWGQGNQPQHF. The CDR3 DNA sequence: TGCGCCAGCAGTCTAATGTGGGGGCAAGGCAATCAGCCCCAGCATTTT.

V gene TRBV29-1 combines with J gene TRBJ2-7, with 10 bases matching TRBD2. Losses at the gene ends were 0 bases for V and 4 bases for J; bases not matched to a gene: 6. The length of the CDR3 is 15 residues. Germline CDR1 is SQVTM and CDR2 is ANQGSEA. The CDR3 is CSVEDWSSGSYEQYF. DNA for the CDR3: TGCAGCGTTGAAGATTGGTCTAGCGGGAGTTACGAGCAGTACTTC.

This clonotype was detected ten times or more. The chain couples TRBV19 to TRBJ2-5; D gene unclear. The CDR3 sequence is 13 residues long. In germline, CDR1 is LNHDA, CDR2 SQIVND (reference sequence). Trimming shortened V by 4 bases and J by 3 bases, and 9 bases separated the two germline ends. CDR3 nucleotide sequence: TGTGCCAGTAGTACTCTCAGAGAAGAGACCCAGTACTTC. Translating gives CASSTLREETQYF.

The rearrangement uses TRBV3-2 and TRBJ2-5. TRBV3-2 is described as a pseudogene. CDR3 length equals 15 residues. CDR3 region: CAGSPSNSGSETQYF. The CDR3 region has the DNA TGTGCCGGCAGCCCAAGTAACTCTGGGTCCGAGACCCAGTACTTC.

This clonotype was seen many times. The chain is built from TRBV5-4 and TRBJ1-2, with D uncertain. The V end was cut by 3 bases, the J end by 3 bases, with 18 bases between. Germline lookup yields CDR1 SGHNT and CDR2 YYREEE (reference sequence). CDR3 length: 16 amino acids. This CDR3 is CASSSPRATVYYGYTF. The DNA of the CDR3 is TGTGCCAGCAGCTCCCCTAGGGCGACCGTTTACTATGGCTACACCTTC.